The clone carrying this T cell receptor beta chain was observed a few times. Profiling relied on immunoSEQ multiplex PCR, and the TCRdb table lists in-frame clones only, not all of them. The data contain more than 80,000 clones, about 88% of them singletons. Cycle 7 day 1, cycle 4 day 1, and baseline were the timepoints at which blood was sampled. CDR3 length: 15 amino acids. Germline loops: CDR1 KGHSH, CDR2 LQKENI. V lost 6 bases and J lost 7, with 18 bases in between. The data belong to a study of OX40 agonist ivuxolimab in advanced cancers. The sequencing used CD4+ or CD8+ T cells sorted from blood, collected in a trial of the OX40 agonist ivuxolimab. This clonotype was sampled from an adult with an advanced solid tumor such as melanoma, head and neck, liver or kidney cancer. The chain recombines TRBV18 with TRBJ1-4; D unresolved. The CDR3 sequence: CASSRATSRGEKLFF. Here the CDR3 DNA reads TGTGCCAGCTCGAGGGCTACATCGCGTGGTGAAAAACTGTTTTTT.